This is a list of T cell receptor beta chains from one sample in a study of T cell repertoires in cytomegalovirus infection. These receptors' targets are unknown. TCRdb re-called the reads with MiXCR, one entry per CDR3 protein. The sample records approximately 83,000 distinct CDR3 sequences, 24% being singletons. This specimen consisted of CD8+ T cells from cultured PBMCs, obtained from culture after CMV antigen stimulation. All receptors derive from a human donor in good health (CMV status not recorded). Some clones in this sample may be carry-over from other donors' samples. Both conserved end residues are part of each CDR3. Each record gives: D gene, V gene, clone size, J gene, CDR3 DNA, CDR3 protein. D genes are given only for firm matches. Clone sizes are given selectively: once, few, many, or a class where the clone is expanded.

-	TRBV20-1	few	TRBJ1-6	TGCAGTGCTAGTCCGCAGGGAACTTTATATAATTCACCCCTCCACTTT	CSASPQGTLYNSPLHF
-	TRBV7-9	many	TRBJ2-5	TGTGCCAGCAGCACCCGAGCCGAGGTCCAAGAGACCCAGTACTTC	CASSTRAEVQETQYF
-	TRBV5-6	few	TRBJ1-6	TGTGCCAGCAGCTTGATTCAGGAAGATAATTCACCCCTCCACTTT	CASSLIQEDNSPLHF
TRBD2	TRBV27	-	TRBJ2-2	TGTGCCAGCAGCCGGACGGGAGGTGACACCGGGGAGCTGTTTTTT	CASSRTGGDTGELFF
TRBD1	TRBV10-2	-	TRBJ1-1	TGCGCCAGCAGTGACTCGGGTACAGGGGCTTGGGACACTGAAGCTTTCTTT	CASSDSGTGAWDTEAFF
TRBD1	TRBV6-1	-	TRBJ1-5	TGTGCCAGCGGAAGGGGGCTAGATCAGCCCCAGCATTTT	CASGRGLDQPQHF
-	TRBV7-2	many	TRBJ1-3	TGTGCCAGCAGCCCAGACCAGAGAATTGGAAACACCATATATTTT	CASSPDQRIGNTIYF
TRBD2	TRBV7-3	many	TRBJ2-1	TGTGCCAGCAGCAACTACGGGGGGGCCTCCTACAATGAGCAGTTCTTC	CASSNYGGASYNEQFF
TRBD2	TRBV6-5	-	TRBJ2-2	TGTGCCAGCAGTGACCCCGGGACTACAAACACCGGGGAGCTGTTTTTT	CASSDPGTTNTGELFF
-	TRBV7-6	-	TRBJ2-5	TGTGCCAGCAGCTTAGGGCCAGTTGGGAAGACCCAGTACTTC	CASSLGPVGKTQYF
-	TRBV6-2/TRBV6-3	-	TRBJ1-1	TGTGCCAGCACCAAGGGCAAGAACACTGAAGCTTTCTTT	CASTKGKNTEAFF
-	TRBV7-9	few	TRBJ2-2	TGTGCCAGCAGCTTAGCGCAGGGGACGGCGAACACCGGGGAGCTGTTTTTT	CASSLAQGTANTGELFF
-	TRBV7-6	few	TRBJ1-2	TGTGCCACTATAGACAGCATCGACAGAGCTAACTATGGCTACACCTTC	CATIDSIDRANYGYTF
TRBD1	TRBV7-9	-	TRBJ2-5	TGTGCCAGCAGCCCATTCCCGGGACAGCCCACACAAGAGACCCAGTACTTC	CASSPFPGQPTQETQYF
-	TRBV4-3	-	TRBJ1-2	TGCGCCAGCAGCCAAGAAGTGGTAGGGAAAGGCTACACCTTC	CASSQEVVGKGYTF
-	TRBV27	-	TRBJ2-2	TGTGCCAGCAGTTTAATCGGTGGCACCGGGGAGCTGTTTTTT	CASSLIGGTGELFF
TRBD2	TRBV7-9	many	TRBJ2-5	TGTGCCAGCAGCTTCCCACCGGGGACTAGCGGGGGGGCTGGTGAGACCCAGTACTTC	CASSFPPGTSGGAGETQYF
-	TRBV2	few	TRBJ1-1	TGTGCCAGCCCGACCAGTACTGAAGCTTTCTTT	CASPTSTEAFF
TRBD2	TRBV6-2/TRBV6-3	-	TRBJ2-5	TGTGCCAGCAGTCCGGGGACTAGCGATCAAGAGACCCAGTACTTC	CASSPGTSDQETQYF
-	TRBV28	few	TRBJ1-1	TGTGCCAGCAGACCCCGAGGAAGAGACGTTGACACTGAAGCTTTCTTT	CASRPRGRDVDTEAFF
TRBD1	TRBV12-3/TRBV12-4	many	TRBJ2-5	TGTGCCAGCAGCTCCCCCGGACAGGCTACTAACCTCCAAGAGACCCAGTACTTC	CASSSPGQATNLQETQYF
-	TRBV19	-	TRBJ1-1	TGTGCCAGTAGTATAGGAGGGAGGAACACTGAAGCTTTCTTT	CASSIGGRNTEAFF
-	TRBV5-6	-	TRBJ1-3	TGTGCCAGCAGCCCGGGACACACTTCTGGAAACACCATATATTTT	CASSPGHTSGNTIYF